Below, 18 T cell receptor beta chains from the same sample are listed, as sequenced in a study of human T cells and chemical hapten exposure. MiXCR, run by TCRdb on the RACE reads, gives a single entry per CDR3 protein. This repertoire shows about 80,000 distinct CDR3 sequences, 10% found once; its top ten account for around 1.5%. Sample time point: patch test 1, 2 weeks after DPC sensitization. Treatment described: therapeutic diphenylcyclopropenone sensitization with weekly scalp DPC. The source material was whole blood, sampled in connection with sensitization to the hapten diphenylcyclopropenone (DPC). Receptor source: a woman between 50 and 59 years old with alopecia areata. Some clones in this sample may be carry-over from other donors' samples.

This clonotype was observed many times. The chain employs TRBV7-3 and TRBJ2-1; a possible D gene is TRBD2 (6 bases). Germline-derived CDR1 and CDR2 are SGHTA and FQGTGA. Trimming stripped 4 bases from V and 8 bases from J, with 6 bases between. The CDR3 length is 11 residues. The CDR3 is CASSSGDEQFF. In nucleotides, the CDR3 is TGTGCCAGCAGCTCGGGGGATGAGCAGTTCTTC.

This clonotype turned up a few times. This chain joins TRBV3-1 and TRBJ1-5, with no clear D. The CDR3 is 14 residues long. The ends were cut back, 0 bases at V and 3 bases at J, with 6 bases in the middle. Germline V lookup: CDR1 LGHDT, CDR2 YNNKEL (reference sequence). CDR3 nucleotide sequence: TGTGCCAGCAGCCAAGACCCCTTCAATCAGCCCCAGCATTTT. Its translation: CASSQDPFNQPQHF.

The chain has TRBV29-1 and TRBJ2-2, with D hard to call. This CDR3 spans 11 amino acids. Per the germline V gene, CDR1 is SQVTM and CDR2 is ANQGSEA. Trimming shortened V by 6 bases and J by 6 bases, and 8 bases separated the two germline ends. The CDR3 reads CSVAEPGELFF. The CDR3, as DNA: TGCAGCGTCGCGGAGCCCGGGGAGCTGTTTTTT.

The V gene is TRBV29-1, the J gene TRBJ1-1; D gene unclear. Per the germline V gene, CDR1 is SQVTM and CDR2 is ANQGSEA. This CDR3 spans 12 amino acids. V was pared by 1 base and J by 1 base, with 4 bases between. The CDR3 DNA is TGCAGCGTTGAAGGTACGAACACTGAAGCTTTCTTT. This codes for CSVEGTNTEAFF.

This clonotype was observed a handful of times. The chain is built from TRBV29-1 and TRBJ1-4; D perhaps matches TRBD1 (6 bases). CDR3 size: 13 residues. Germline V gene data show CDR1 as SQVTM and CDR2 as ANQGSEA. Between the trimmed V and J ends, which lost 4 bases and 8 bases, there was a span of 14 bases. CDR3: CSVATSQGEKLFF. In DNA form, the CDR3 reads TGCAGCGTTGCGACCTCCCAGGGGGAAAAACTGTTTTTT. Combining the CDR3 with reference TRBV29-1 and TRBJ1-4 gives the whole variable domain SAVISQKPSRDICQRGTSLTIQCQVDSQVTMMFWYRQQPGQSLTLIATANQGSEATYESGFVIDKFPISRPNLTFSTLTVSNMSPEDSSIYLCSVATSQGEKLFFGSGTQLSVL.

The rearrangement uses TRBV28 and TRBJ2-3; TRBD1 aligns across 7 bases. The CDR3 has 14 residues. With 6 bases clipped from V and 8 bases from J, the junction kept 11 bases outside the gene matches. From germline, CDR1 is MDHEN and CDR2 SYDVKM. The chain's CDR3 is CASRSTGTDGTQYF. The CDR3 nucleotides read TGTGCCAGCAGATCGACCGGGACAGACGGTACGCAGTATTTT.

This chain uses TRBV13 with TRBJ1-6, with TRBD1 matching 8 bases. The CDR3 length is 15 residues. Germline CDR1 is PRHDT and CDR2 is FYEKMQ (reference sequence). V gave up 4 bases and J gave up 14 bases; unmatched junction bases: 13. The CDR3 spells CASSSQTGEAGTLHF. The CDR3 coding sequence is TGTGCCAGCAGCTCCCAGACAGGGGAAGCGGGCACCCTCCACTTT.

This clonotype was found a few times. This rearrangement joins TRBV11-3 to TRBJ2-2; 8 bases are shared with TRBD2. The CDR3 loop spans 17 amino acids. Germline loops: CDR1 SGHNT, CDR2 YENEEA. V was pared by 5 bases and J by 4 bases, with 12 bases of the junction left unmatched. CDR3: CASSPPTGGPRTGELFF. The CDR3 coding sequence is TGTGCCAGCAGCCCCCCAACGGGAGGGCCGCGCACCGGGGAGCTGTTTTTT.

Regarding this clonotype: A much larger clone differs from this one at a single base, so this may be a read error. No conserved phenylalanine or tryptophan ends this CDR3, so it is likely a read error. The CDR3 DNA is TGTGCCAGCTCACGACAGGCTACTACGCAGTATTCT. It specifies CASSRQATTQYS. The chain carries TRBV18 and TRBJ2-3, with a possible D match to TRBD1 (6 bases). CDR3 size: 12 residues. Germline CDR1 KGHSH, CDR2 LQKENI. The V gene lost 4 bases and the J gene lost 8 bases, with 10 bases spanning the gap.

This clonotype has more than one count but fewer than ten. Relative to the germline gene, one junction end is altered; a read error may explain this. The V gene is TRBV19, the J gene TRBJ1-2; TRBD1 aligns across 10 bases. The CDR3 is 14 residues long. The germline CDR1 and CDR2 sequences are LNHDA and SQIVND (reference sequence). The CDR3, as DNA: TGTGCCAGTAGTTTAGACAGGGGGCTTGGCGGCTACACCTTC. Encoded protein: CASSLDRGLGGYTF.

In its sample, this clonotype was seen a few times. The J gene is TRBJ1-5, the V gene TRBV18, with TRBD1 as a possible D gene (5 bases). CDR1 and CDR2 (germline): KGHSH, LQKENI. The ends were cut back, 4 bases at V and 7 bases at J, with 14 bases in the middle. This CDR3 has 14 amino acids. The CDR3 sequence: CASSRSGGDQPQHF. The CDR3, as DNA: TGTGCCAGCTCACGCTCCGGGGGGGACCAGCCCCAGCATTTT.

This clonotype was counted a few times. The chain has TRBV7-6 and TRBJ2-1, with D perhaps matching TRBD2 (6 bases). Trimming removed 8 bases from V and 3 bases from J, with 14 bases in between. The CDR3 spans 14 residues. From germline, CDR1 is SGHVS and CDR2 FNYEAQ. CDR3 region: CASGRDSYYNEQFF. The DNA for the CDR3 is TGTGCCAGCGGGCGGGACTCCTACTACAATGAGCAGTTCTTC.

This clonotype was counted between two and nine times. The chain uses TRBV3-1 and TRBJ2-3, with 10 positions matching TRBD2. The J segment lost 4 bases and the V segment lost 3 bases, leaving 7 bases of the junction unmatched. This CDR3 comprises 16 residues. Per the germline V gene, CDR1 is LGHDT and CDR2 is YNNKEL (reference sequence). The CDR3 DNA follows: TGTGCCAGCAGCCAGAAAGCGGGAGGGAATCCAGATACGCAGTATTTT. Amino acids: CASSQKAGGNPDTQYF.

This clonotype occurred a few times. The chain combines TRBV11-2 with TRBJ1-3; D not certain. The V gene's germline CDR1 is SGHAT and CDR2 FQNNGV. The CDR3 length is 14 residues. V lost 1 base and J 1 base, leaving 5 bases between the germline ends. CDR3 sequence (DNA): TGTGCCAGCAGCTTAGCCGGTTCTGGAAACACCATATATTTT. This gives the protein CASSLAGSGNTIYF.

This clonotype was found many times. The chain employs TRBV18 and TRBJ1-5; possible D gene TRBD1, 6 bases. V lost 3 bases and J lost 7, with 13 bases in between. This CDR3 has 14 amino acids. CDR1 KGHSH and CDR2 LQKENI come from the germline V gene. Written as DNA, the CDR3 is TGTGCCAGCTCACCCACAGGGAGTGGACAGCCCCAGCATTTT. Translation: CASSPTGSGQPQHF.

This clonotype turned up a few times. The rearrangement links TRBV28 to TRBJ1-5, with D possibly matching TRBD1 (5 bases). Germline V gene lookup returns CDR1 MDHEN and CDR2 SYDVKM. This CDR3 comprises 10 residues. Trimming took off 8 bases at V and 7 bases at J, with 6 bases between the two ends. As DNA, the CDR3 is TGTGCCAGCGGGGGGCAGCCCCAGCATTTT. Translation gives CASGGQPQHF.

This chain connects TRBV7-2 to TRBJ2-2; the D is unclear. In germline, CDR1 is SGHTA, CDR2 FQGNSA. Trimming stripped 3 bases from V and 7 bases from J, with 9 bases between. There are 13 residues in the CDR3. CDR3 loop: CASSFSSGGELFF. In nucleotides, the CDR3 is TGTGCCAGCAGCTTCTCCAGTGGCGGGGAGCTGTTTTTT.

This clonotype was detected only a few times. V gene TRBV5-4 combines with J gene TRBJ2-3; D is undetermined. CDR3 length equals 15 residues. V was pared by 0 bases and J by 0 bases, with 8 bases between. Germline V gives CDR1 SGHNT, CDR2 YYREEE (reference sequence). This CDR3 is CASSLDSHSTDTQYF. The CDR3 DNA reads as TGTGCCAGCAGCTTGGACTCCCACAGCACAGATACGCAGTATTTT. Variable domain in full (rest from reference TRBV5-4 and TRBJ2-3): ETGVTQSPTHLIKTRGQQVTLRCSSQSGHNTVSWYQQALGQGPQFIFQYYREEENGRGNFPPRFSGLQFPNYSSELNVNALELDDSALYLCASSLDSHSTDTQYFGPGTRLTVL.